Following are 5 T cell receptor beta chains from one sample sequenced in a study of T cells after somatic rescue of genetic block. The method was immunoSEQ multiplex PCR; TCRdb's version includes in-frame clones alone and lacks a portion of them. The sample contains 55,000 or so clones, approximately 96% of which appear only once. Sequenced material: peripheral blood mononuclear cells (PBMCs). The receptor source for this set is a child younger than two.

The chain employs TRBV5-1 and TRBJ2-3, with 8 bases lining up with TRBD2. With V trimmed by 4 bases and J by 2 bases, 12 bases remained unmatched. This CDR3 contains 17 residues. Germline CDR1 reads SGHRS; CDR2 reads YFSETQ. CDR3 DNA: TGCGCCAGCAGCGGGACCCCGACTAGCGCAAACACAGATACGCAGTATTTT. As protein: CASSGTPTSANTDTQYF.

This clone was recorded once. The V and J genes are TRBV10-3 and TRBJ2-5; D might be TRBD1 (5 bases). Germline CDR1 is ENHRY and CDR2 is SYGVKD. The CDR3 has 14 amino acids. V was shortened by 0 bases and J by 2 bases, with 7 bases between the two germline ends. The CDR3 DNA follows: TGTGCCATCAGTGAGTCAGGGGCACAAGAGACCCAGTACTTC. Its translation: CAISESGAQETQYF.

The gene calls are TRBV28 and TRBJ1-5; D is perhaps TRBD1 (5 bases). This CDR3 region has 15 residues. Trimming took off 3 bases at V and 6 bases at J, with 15 bases between the two ends. The germline CDR1 and CDR2 sequences are MDHEN and SYDVKM. CDR3 sequence: CASSFQAGGTQPQHF. The CDR3 nucleotides read TGTGCCAGCAGTTTCCAGGCGGGGGGAACTCAGCCCCAGCATTTT.

J is TRBJ2-3 and V is TRBV7-9; 8 nucleotides match TRBD1. Germline assignment: CDR1 SEHNR and CDR2 FQNEAQ (reference sequence). This CDR3 is 14 amino acids long. Trimming at V came to 2 bases and at J to 4 bases, leaving 2 bases not matched to a gene. The CDR3 DNA follows: TGTGCCAGCAGCTTAACACAGGGGGCAGATACGCAGTATTTT. Translating gives CASSLTQGADTQYF.

The chain uses TRBV28 and TRBJ2-7; TRBD1 agrees at 7 bases. The V gene's germline CDR1 is MDHEN and CDR2 SYDVKM. V was clipped by 2 bases and J by 0 bases; unmatched bases: 4. The CDR3 is made up of 15 amino acids. This CDR3 is CASSLLGQSSYEQYF. The CDR3 region has the DNA TGTGCCAGCAGTTTACTGGGACAGAGCTCCTACGAGCAGTACTTC.